The entry that follows covers one T cell receptor beta chain sequence. These data belong to a study of blood T cell repertoires in COVID-19. Overall study context: Both acute and convalescent COVID-19 samples were obtained from the United States, Italy and Spain. In each case, the material was cDNA or gDNA derived from T cells, B-cell-depleted T cells, or PBMCs.

Per the study methods: From reference gene primer amplification, estimates of nucleated cell counts were derived. Sequencing was performed with immunoSEQ multiplex PCR; in TCRdb, only in-frame clones are kept and a portion is missing. V, J and clone size were drawn from that table, and D and trimming were deduced from the DNA. This sample has 300,000 to 350,000 clones; approximately 89% occur once, and the top ten carry 2.5% to 4%. Germline V gene sequence: CDR1 SGHVS, CDR2 FQNEAQ. The ends lost 1 base at V and 5 bases at J; junction bases unmatched: 6. The CDR3 has 15 residues. Sequencing was done on a sample of peripheral blood. V usage is TRBV7-8 and J usage is TRBJ2-3; TRBD2 matches at 7 bases. This TCR came from a woman aged 18-29 years who had recovered from COVID-19. The CDR3 protein is CASSLDRGVRDTQYF. For the CDR3, the DNA is TGTGCCAGCAGCTTAGACCGGGGGGTCAGAGATACGCAGTATTTT.